This T cell receptor (beta chain) was sequenced in a study of control samples from healthy donors and cancer patients. This clone has just one count. Repertoires were generated with immunoSEQ multiplex PCR, while TCRdb's copy carries only in-frame clones and drops some. The table records roughly 130,000 clones, roughly 91% of them present only once. There are 12 residues in the CDR3. V shed 3 bases and J shed 11 bases, with 13 bases lying between them. Germline CDR1 MRHNA, CDR2 SNTAGT. The specimen was PBMCs. The rearrangement joins TRBV6-4 to TRBJ1-1, with unresolved D. The receptor's source is a man aged 50 or older with head and neck cancer. The CDR3 DNA sequence: TGTGCCAGCAGTGAGGGTTCCGGGCGGGCTTTCTTT. Translation gives CASSEGSGRAFF.